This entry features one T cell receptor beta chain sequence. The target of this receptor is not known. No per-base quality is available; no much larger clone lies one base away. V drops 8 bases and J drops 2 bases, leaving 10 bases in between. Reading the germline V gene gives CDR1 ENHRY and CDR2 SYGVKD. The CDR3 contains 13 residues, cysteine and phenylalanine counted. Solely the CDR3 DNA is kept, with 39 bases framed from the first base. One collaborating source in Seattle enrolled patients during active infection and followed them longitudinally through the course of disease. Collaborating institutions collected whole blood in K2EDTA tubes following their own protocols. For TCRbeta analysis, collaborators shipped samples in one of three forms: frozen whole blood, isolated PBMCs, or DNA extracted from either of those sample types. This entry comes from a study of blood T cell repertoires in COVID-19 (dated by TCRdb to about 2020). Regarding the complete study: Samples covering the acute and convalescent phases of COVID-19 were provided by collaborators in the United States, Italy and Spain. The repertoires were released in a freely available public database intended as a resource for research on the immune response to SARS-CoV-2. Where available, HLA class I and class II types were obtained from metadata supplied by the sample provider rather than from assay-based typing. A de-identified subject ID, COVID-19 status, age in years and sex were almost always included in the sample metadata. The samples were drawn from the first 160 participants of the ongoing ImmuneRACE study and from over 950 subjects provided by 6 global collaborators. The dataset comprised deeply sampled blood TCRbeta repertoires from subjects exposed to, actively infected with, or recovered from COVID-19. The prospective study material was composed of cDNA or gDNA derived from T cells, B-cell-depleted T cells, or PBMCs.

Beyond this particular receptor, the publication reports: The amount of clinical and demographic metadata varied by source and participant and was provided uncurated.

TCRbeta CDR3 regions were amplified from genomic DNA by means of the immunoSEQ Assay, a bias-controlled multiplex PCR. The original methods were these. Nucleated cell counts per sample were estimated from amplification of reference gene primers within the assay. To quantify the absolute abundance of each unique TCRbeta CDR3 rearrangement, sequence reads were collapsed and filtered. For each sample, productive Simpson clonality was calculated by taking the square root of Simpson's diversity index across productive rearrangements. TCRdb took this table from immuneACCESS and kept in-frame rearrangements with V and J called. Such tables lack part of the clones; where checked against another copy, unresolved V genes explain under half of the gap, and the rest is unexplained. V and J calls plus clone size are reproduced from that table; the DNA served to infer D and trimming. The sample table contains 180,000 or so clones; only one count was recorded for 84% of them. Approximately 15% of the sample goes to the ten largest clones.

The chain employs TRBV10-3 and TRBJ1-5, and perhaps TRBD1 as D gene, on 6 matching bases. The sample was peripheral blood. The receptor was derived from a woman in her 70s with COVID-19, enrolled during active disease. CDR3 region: CAISQGGNQPQHF. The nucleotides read TGTGCCATCTCACAGGGAGGCAATCAGCCCCAGCATTTT.